A selection of T cell receptor beta chains follows, all from one sample in a study of cytomegalovirus exposure and HLA in healthy donors. Here immunoSEQ multiplex PCR was the method, and the copy in TCRdb shows in-frame clones only, minus some. The sample gives about 160,000 clones, roughly 70% of which show up once; around 2.8% is in the top ten. The source material was PBMCs. These receptor sequences come from a young woman in good health and CMV-seronegative. The CDR3 runs from the conserved cysteine through the conserved F or W. Each record gives: J gene, clone size, D gene, V gene, CDR3 DNA, CDR3 protein. D genes are given only for firm matches. Rows may omit the clone size; those that give it use once, few, many or a size class.

J: TRBJ2-7; size: .; D: TRBD1; V: TRBV7-8; DNA: TGTGCCAGCAGCTTAGGGGACAGTTACGAGCAGTACTTC; CDR3: CASSLGDSYEQYF
J: TRBJ2-1; size: .; D: TRBD2; V: TRBV28; DNA: TGTGCCGGGGGGGAACCGGGGAGGGGCAATGAGCAGTTCTTC; CDR3: CAGGEPGRGNEQFF
J: TRBJ2-1; size: .; D: TRBD2; V: TRBV4-1; DNA: TGCGCCGGCAGCGTCGGACTAGCGGACTACAATGAGCAGTTCTTC; CDR3: CAGSVGLADYNEQFF
J: TRBJ2-7; size: .; D: .; V: TRBV5-4; DNA: TGTGCCAGCAGCTTGGGTGGGGCAGGGGCCGTCCACGAGCAGTACTTC; CDR3: CASSLGGAGAVHEQYF
J: TRBJ2-1; size: .; D: TRBD2; V: TRBV28; DNA: TGTGCCAGCAGGCATCCTAGCGGGGAGAAGTTCTTC; CDR3: CASRHPSGEKFF
J: TRBJ2-2; size: .; D: .; V: TRBV5-6; DNA: TGTGCCAGCAGCTTACAAGAAGCCGGGGAGCTGTTTTTT; CDR3: CASSLQEAGELFF
J: TRBJ1-5; size: .; D: .; V: TRBV5-8; DNA: TGTGCCAGCAGCCTGAATGGCGGGGGGATCAATCAGCCCCAGCATTTT; CDR3: CASSLNGGGINQPQHF
J: TRBJ1-2; size: .; D: .; V: TRBV15; DNA: TGTGCCACCAGCAGAGATCAATCGTCGCTACCTTATGGCTACACCTTC; CDR3: CATSRDQSSLPYGYTF
J: TRBJ2-7; size: .; D: TRBD1; V: TRBV19; DNA: TGTGCCAGCGGGACAGGTCGGTGGCCCTACGAGCAGTACTTC; CDR3: CASGTGRWPYEQYF
J: TRBJ2-3; size: .; D: .; V: TRBV30; DNA: TGTGCCTGGAGCGGTCAGGGGTTTGTAGCAGATACGCAGTATTTT; CDR3: CAWSGQGFVADTQYF
J: TRBJ1-5; size: .; D: .; V: TRBV19; DNA: TGTGCCAGTGGGGACAATCAAAGTATAGAGCCCCAGCATTTT; CDR3: CASGDNQSIEPQHF
J: TRBJ1-5; size: .; D: .; V: TRBV7-2; DNA: TGTGCCAGCAGCTCGCCCTATAGCAATCAGCCCCAGCATTTT; CDR3: CASSSPYSNQPQHF
J: TRBJ2-5; size: .; D: TRBD1; V: TRBV25-1; DNA: TGTGCCAGCAGTCCAAGGCCCGGGACAGGTTACCAAGAGACCCAGTACTTC; CDR3: CASSPRPGTGYQETQYF
J: TRBJ2-1; size: once; D: TRBD1; V: TRBV4-1; DNA: TGCGCCAGCAGCCAACCGGGACAGGGGATGGGTGAGCAGTTCTTC; CDR3: CASSQPGQGMGEQFF
J: TRBJ1-3; size: .; D: .; V: TRBV19; DNA: TGTGCCAGTAGTATGAGGGCTGGAAACACCATATATTTT; CDR3: CASSMRAGNTIYF
J: TRBJ2-7; size: .; D: .; V: TRBV10-3; DNA: TGTGCCATCAGTTCCACCTGGGCGGGGTCTACCTACGAGCAGTACTTC; CDR3: CAISSTWAGSTYEQYF
J: TRBJ2-1; size: .; D: .; V: TRBV2; DNA: TGTGCCAGCAGTGTTCTAGGCCCCGGTCGAAACGGCCCCGGCGGTGAGCAGTTCTTC; CDR3: CASSVLGPGRNGPGGEQFF
J: TRBJ1-3; size: .; D: TRBD1; V: TRBV9; DNA: TGTGCCAGCAGCAGACGGACAGGGCTCTCTGGAAACACCATATATTTT; CDR3: CASSRRTGLSGNTIYF
J: TRBJ2-7; size: .; D: TRBD1; V: TRBV11-2; DNA: TGTGCCAGCGGCCGGGACAGCTCCTACGAGCAGTACTTC; CDR3: CASGRDSSYEQYF
J: TRBJ2-5; size: .; D: TRBD1; V: TRBV6-5; DNA: TGTGCCAGCAGGAGACAGGGCCCAGAGACCCAGTACTTC; CDR3: CASRRQGPETQYF